The 25 T cell receptor beta chains reported below all come from one sample, sequenced in a study of cytomegalovirus exposure and HLA in healthy donors. Primers: 60 Vbeta forward and 13 Jbeta reverse. Clones were sequenced by immunoSEQ multiplex PCR, and TCRdb holds only the in-frame ones, with some missing. The profile covers 90,000 to 100,000 clones, with roughly three quarters appearing a single time and less than 10% taken by the ten largest. Sequences were obtained from PBMCs. The receptors originated from a female donor in good health and CMV-seronegative.

The V and J genes are TRBV6-4 and TRBJ2-2; possibly TRBD1 for D (7 bases). The germline V and J ends were trimmed by 2 bases and 5 bases, with 12 bases remaining between them. CDR1 MRHNA and CDR2 SNTAGT come from the germline V gene. This CDR3 comprises 15 residues. The CDR3 DNA reads TGTGCCAGCAGTGACCAGGGGGGAAGTACCGGGGAGCTGTTTTTT. This gives the protein CASSDQGGSTGELFF.

There are a few counts of this clone. The chain employs TRBV5-8 and TRBJ1-1; the D is unclear. The CDR3 sequence is 14 residues long. Per germline, CDR1 SGHTS and CDR2 YDEGEE. Trimming cost V 4 bases and J 4 bases, with 14 bases left between them. The CDR3 nucleotides read TGTGCCAGCAGCCAGAGGTGGTCGAGCACTGAAGCTTTCTTT. Its protein is CASSQRWSSTEAFF. Full variable domain (outside the CDR3, taken from reference TRBV5-8 and TRBJ1-1): EAGVTQSPTHLIKTRGQQATLRCSPISGHTSVYWYQQALGLGLQFLLWYDEGEERNRGNFPPRFSGRQFPNYSSELNVNALELEDSALYLCASSQRWSSTEAFFGQGTRLTVV.

In the case of this clone: One end of the junction varies from germline; a read error may be responsible. The chain carries TRBV7-9 and TRBJ2-3; 7 nucleotides agree with TRBD1. Germline assignment: CDR1 SEHNR and CDR2 FQNEAQ (reference sequence). The CDR3 runs to 14 residues. CDR3 bases: TGTTCCAGCAGCTTAAGGGGGCTGACAGATACGCAGTATTTT. Residues: CSSSLRGLTDTQYF.

The chain couples TRBV28 to TRBJ2-5; no clear D. The CDR3 is 13 residues long. Germline V gives CDR1 MDHEN, CDR2 SYDVKM. The V gene lost 3 bases and the J gene lost 2 bases, with 7 bases spanning the gap. In nucleotides, the CDR3 is TGTGCCAGCAGTTTGGAACAGCAAGAGACCCAGTACTTC. Amino acids: CASSLEQQETQYF.

This clone was seen only a few times. The rearrangement links TRBV6-1 to TRBJ2-5; TRBD2 agrees at 7 bases. With V trimmed by 6 bases and J by 1 base, 14 bases remained unmatched. Germline V gene lookup returns CDR1 MNHNS and CDR2 SASEGT. The CDR3 is 17 amino acids. The CDR3 DNA reads TGTGCCAGCAGGGAACCCCGGACTAGAGGGTTCCAAGAGACCCAGTACTTC. Residues: CASREPRTRGFQETQYF.

The V call is TRBV7-9, the J call TRBJ2-2; no reliable D call. The CDR3 consists of 13 residues. The germline V gene encodes CDR1 SEHNR and CDR2 FQNEAQ (reference sequence). V was trimmed by 7 bases and J by 7 bases, leaving 13 bases between them. The CDR3 DNA follows: TGTGCCAGCACCTCGAAAGGCGGCGGGGAGCTGTTTTTT. Residues: CASTSKGGGELFF.

As concerns this clone: The sample holds other DNA sequences that translate to the same CDR3. The chain recombines TRBV19 with TRBJ2-7; D gene unclear. V lost 5 bases to trimming and J lost 2 bases, with 4 bases between them. The CDR3 is 11 residues long. Germline V gene data show CDR1 as LNHDA and CDR2 as SQIVND (reference sequence). This CDR3 reads CASSPTYEQYF. The CDR3 region has the DNA TGTGCCAGTAGTCCTACCTACGAGCAGTACTTC.

This clone was observed once. The chain carries TRBV5-1 and TRBJ2-7; tentatively, D is TRBD1 (5 bases). CDR1 and CDR2 from the germline V gene are SGHRS and YFSETQ. The CDR3 has 15 amino acids. Deletions cut 5 bases from V and 0 bases from J, with 15 bases between. CDR3 DNA: TGCGCCAGCAGAGCAGGGTTTGGCGGCTCCTACGAGCAGTACTTC. As protein: CASRAGFGGSYEQYF.

The chain links TRBV27 to TRBJ2-7; D remains unclear. The CDR3 runs to 14 residues. V dropped 0 bases and J dropped 1 base, with 7 bases sitting between them. Per germline, CDR1 MNHEY and CDR2 SMNVEV (reference sequence). The CDR3, as DNA: TGTGCCAGCAGTTTATCTCCCATTTCCTACGAGCAGTACTTC. It is translated as CASSLSPISYEQYF.

This chain uses TRBV19 with TRBJ2-5, with 7 bases aligning to TRBD2. Looked up from germline, CDR1 is LNHDA and CDR2 is SQIVND (reference sequence). J gave up 0 bases and V 5 bases, and 9 bases lay outside the gene matches. This CDR3 is 16 amino acids long. As DNA, the CDR3 is TGTGCCAGTAGTGGGACGGGACTACAGTACCAAGAGACCCAGTACTTC. Its protein is CASSGTGLQYQETQYF. The whole variable domain, remainder taken from reference TRBV19 and TRBJ2-5, is DGGITQSPKYLFRKEGQNVTLSCEQNLNHDAMYWYRQDPGQGLRLIYYSQIVNDFQKGDIAEGYSVSREKKESFPLTVTSAQKNPTAFYLCASSGTGLQYQETQYFGPGTRLLVL.

The V and J genes are TRBV18 and TRBJ1-1; 9 bases line up with TRBD1. The CDR3 has 15 amino acids. Germline V CDR1 and CDR2: KGHSH, LQKENI. The ends lost 3 bases at V and 3 bases at J; junction bases unmatched: 5. The CDR3 DNA reads as TGTGCCAGCTCACCGCTGACAGGGGGATACACTGAAGCTTTCTTT. This translates into CASSPLTGGYTEAFF.

The table lists this clone with a few counts. V and J are TRBV7-3 and TRBJ2-5; 8 bases agree with TRBD2. Germline V lookup: CDR1 SGHTA, CDR2 FQGTGA. V lost 5 bases and J lost 5; bases outside the gene matches: 7. CDR3 length: 14 amino acids. DNA for the CDR3: TGTGCCAGCAGCCCCCGCGGGGGGAGGGAGACCCAGTACTTC. This gives the protein CASSPRGGRETQYF.

The rearrangement uses TRBV30 and TRBJ2-7; D uncertain. Germline V gene lookup returns CDR1 GTSNPN and CDR2 SVGIG (reference sequence). The CDR3 totals 12 residues. Trimming pared 3 bases from V and 1 base from J, leaving 7 bases between. This CDR3 is CAWSGGSYEQYF. CDR3 sequence (DNA): TGTGCCTGGAGCGGCGGTTCCTACGAGCAGTACTTC. Drawing the rest from reference TRBV30 and TRBJ2-7, the complete variable domain is SQTIHQWPATLVQPVGSPLSLECTVEGTSNPNLYWYRQAAGRGLQLLFYSVGIGQISSEVPQNLSASRPQDRQFILSSKKLLLSDSGFYLCAWSGGSYEQYFGPGTRLTVT.

The chain has TRBV7-3 and TRBJ2-1; D perhaps matches TRBD2 (5 bases). Germline V gives CDR1 SGHTA, CDR2 FQGTGA. Trimming stripped 5 bases from V and 8 bases from J, with 22 bases between. This CDR3 is built from 16 residues. The CDR3 nucleotides read TGTGCCAGCAGCCAAGCACCGGGCTCACCGAGGGATGAGCAGTTCTTC. Amino acid sequence: CASSQAPGSPRDEQFF. The full variable domain, completed using reference TRBV7-3 and TRBJ2-1, is GAGVSQTPSNKVTEKGKYVELRCDPISGHTALYWYRQSLGQGPEFLIYFQGTGAADDSGLPNDRFFAVRPEGSVSTLKIQRTERGDSAVYLCASSQAPGSPRDEQFFGPGTRLTVL.

The chain joins TRBV7-8 to TRBJ2-2, with D possibly matching TRBD2 (6 bases). Trimming pared 5 bases from V and 6 bases from J, leaving 19 bases between. Germline V lookup: CDR1 SGHVS, CDR2 FQNEAQ. The length of the CDR3 is 16 residues. The CDR3 bases are TGTGCCAGCAGCACCGGACGGGAGAAATACGCCGGGGAGCTGTTTTTT. This sequence encodes CASSTGREKYAGELFF. The full variable domain, with the rest looked up from reference TRBV7-8 and TRBJ2-2, is GAGVSQSPRYKVAKRGQDVALRCDPISGHVSLFWYQQALGQGPEFLTYFQNEAQLDKSGLPSDRFFAERPEGSVSTLKIQRTQQEDSAVYLCASSTGREKYAGELFFGEGSRLTVL.

The chain employs TRBV29-1 and TRBJ2-1; 11 positions agree with TRBD2. Germline CDR1 and CDR2: SQVTM and ANQGSEA. The J segment lost 7 bases and the V segment lost 4 bases, leaving 6 bases of the junction unmatched. The length of the CDR3 is 14 residues. The CDR3 loop reads CSVGGSGGDNEQFF. In DNA form, the CDR3 reads TGCAGCGTTGGCGGTAGCGGGGGGGATAATGAGCAGTTCTTC.

The chain employs TRBV29-1 and TRBJ1-4; D might be TRBD1 (6 bases). The germline CDR1 and CDR2 sequences are SQVTM and ANQGSEA. This CDR3 has 12 amino acids. Trimming left V 8 bases short and J 7 bases short, with 14 bases between. The CDR3: CSILQGSEKLFF. DNA for the CDR3: TGCAGCATCCTGCAGGGGAGTGAAAAACTGTTTTTT.

J is TRBJ1-6 and V is TRBV7-3; D remains unclear. The CDR3 length is 14 residues. Trimming cost V 5 bases and J 7 bases, with 12 bases left between them. CDR1 is SGHTA and CDR2 is FQGTGA in the germline V gene. CDR3 loop: CASSLMGSNSPLHF. CDR3 coding DNA: TGTGCCAGCAGCCTCATGGGGAGCAATTCACCCCTCCACTTT.

The chain carries TRBV6-1 and TRBJ1-1; no clear D gene. The germline V and J ends were trimmed by 8 bases and 5 bases, with 15 bases remaining between them. CDR1 MNHNS and CDR2 SASEGT come from the germline V gene. This CDR3 region has 13 residues. The CDR3, as DNA: TGTGCCAGCCTTTCGTCCTCCGGGACTGAAGCTTTCTTT. This translates into CASLSSSGTEAFF.

CDR3: CASSPAGSTNYGYTF. CDR3 nucleotides: TGTGCCAGCAGCCCAGCGGGGTCCACTAACTATGGCTACACCTTC. V usage is TRBV7-3 and J usage is TRBJ1-2; no clear D gene. Trimming stripped 5 bases from V and 0 bases from J, with 13 bases between. CDR3 length: 15 amino acids. CDR1 is SGHTA, CDR2 FQGTGA, per germline.

The table lists this clone with a count of one. This chain connects TRBV7-9 to TRBJ2-7; D call uncertain. Germline V gives CDR1 SEHNR, CDR2 FQNEAQ (reference sequence). The CDR3 runs 13 residues. The germline V and J ends were trimmed by 4 bases and 2 bases, with 9 bases remaining between them. CDR3 nucleotides: TGTGCCAGCAGCTCAGCACTGACCTACGAGCAGTACTTC. The encoded protein is CASSSALTYEQYF.

V usage is TRBV12-2 and J usage is TRBJ1-1; the D segment call TRBD1 is taken from the table without a DNA check. TRBV12-2 is a known pseudogene. The CDR3 totals 12 residues. The CDR3 loop reads CASRLGTLEAFF. CDR3 DNA: TGTGCAAGTCGCTTAGGGACACTTGAAGCTTTCTTT.

The chain employs TRBV4-1 and TRBJ2-5; 9 nucleotides match TRBD2. Trimming cost V 0 bases and J 5 bases; bases outside gene matches: 13. Germline CDR1 is MGHRA and CDR2 is YSYEKL. The CDR3 is 18 residues long. Here the CDR3 DNA reads TGCGCCAGCAGCCAAGATTCCGGTAGCGGGGGTACGGGGGAGACCCAGTACTTC. As protein: CASSQDSGSGGTGETQYF.

This rearrangement joins TRBV18 to TRBJ1-4; D perhaps matches TRBD1 (6 bases). CDR3 length: 15 amino acids. The V gene's germline CDR1 is KGHSH and CDR2 LQKENI. The germline V and J ends were trimmed by 6 bases and 7 bases, with 18 bases remaining between them. This chain's CDR3 is CASSAGQIRAEKLFF. The DNA of the CDR3 is TGTGCCAGCTCCGCCGGACAGATCAGGGCTGAAAAACTGTTTTTT.

In DNA form, the CDR3 reads TGTGCCAGCAGCGTCCAGGGTATAATCGGGGAGCTGTTTTTT. Translation: CASSVQGIIGELFF. The V call is TRBV5-4, the J call TRBJ2-2, with a tentative D call TRBD1 (5 bases). V lost 4 bases and J 7 bases, leaving 14 bases between the germline ends. This CDR3 spans 14 amino acids. Germline V gene lookup returns CDR1 SGHNT and CDR2 YYREEE (reference sequence).